The sequence of this T cell receptor beta chain was determined in a study of T-cell reconstitution after alpha-beta-depleted transplantation in children. For this clonotype: Its antigen is unidentified.

Study conclusions and caveats: Reports say that about two months after transplant, the alpha-beta T cells came out of several hundred graft clones that had expanded. From surviving recipient T cells and thymic progenitors came the high day-60 TCRbeta diversity observed in some patients. Fresh T-cell production supplied most of the T-cell counts and diversity seen one year after transplant.

The TCRbeta library was prepared with unique molecular identifiers. TCRdb reprocessed the PCR reads with MiXCR, giving one entry per CDR3 protein. The sample shows 45,000 to 70,000 distinct CDR3 sequences, roughly 46% of them seen only once. Between the trimmed V and J ends, which lost 6 bases and 5 bases, there was a span of 2 bases. The germline V gene has CDR1 DFQATT and CDR2 SNEGSKA (reference sequence). The CDR3 loop spans 9 amino acids. V gene TRBV20-1 combines with J gene TRBJ2-1, with unresolved D. The sequence came from a male patient under 18 who had a stem cell transplant for acute lymphoblastic leukemia, so the T cells may come from the graft donor. The sequencing here drew on PBMCs, mostly from graft donor cells, taken 360 days after TCRalphabeta/CD19-depleted stem cell transplant. The CDR3 reads CSANNEQFF. DNA of the CDR3: TGCAGTGCCAACAATGAGCAGTTCTTC.